This paragraph covers one T cell receptor beta chain sequence. No antigen is known for it. This entry is derived from a study of T cell repertoires in ileal Crohn's disease. About the study: Patients had a median 7.9-year disease duration, and approximately 35% were active smokers. About half received postoperative treatment, about a dozen with thiopurines and some 19 anti-TNF.

Study-level findings and limits: All patients with clonality above 26.8% had endoscopic recurrence.

This CDR3 contains 13 residues. The V and J ends lost 0 bases and 7 bases respectively, with 8 bases between them. CDR1 and CDR2 from the germline V gene are SGDLS and YYNGEE. Time point of the sample: neoterminal ileum biopsy at postoperative endoscopy, about 6 months after surgery. Assay: immunoSEQ multiplex PCR; the TCRdb copy retains only in-frame clones and omits some. The sample consists of about 62,000 clones, approximately 91% of them appearing once. Sequences were obtained from ileal tissue. The chain combines TRBV9 with TRBJ2-1, with D perhaps matching TRBD2 (5 bases). The TCR originated in an adult with Crohn's disease. CDR3 nucleotide sequence: TGTGCCAGCAGCGTAGCGGACTGGAATGAGCAGTTCTTC. Its protein is CASSVADWNEQFF.